The TCR beta chain under discussion was sequenced for a study of T cell responses to AZD1222 COVID-19 vaccine. Findings and caveats of the study: Seropositivity was recorded at baseline in only a handful of AZD1222 recipients. The repertoires were collected only after the peak T cell response.

Comment on this clone: Its antigen remains unknown.

V was shortened by 0 bases and J by 1 base, with 9 bases between the two germline ends. Germline V gene sequence: CDR1 LNHDA, CDR2 SQIVND (reference sequence). The CDR3 has 15 amino acids. Profiling relied on immunoSEQ multiplex PCR, and the TCRdb table lists in-frame clones only, not all of them. This table holds 95,000 to 100,000 clones, roughly nine tenths found once. Source: peripheral blood, taken on day 0 of AZD1222 vaccination. This clonotype was sampled from an adult in good health. The chain uses TRBV19 and TRBJ1-1; a possible D gene is TRBD1 (5 bases). CDR3 in amino acids: CASSIDQGWNTEAFF. CDR3 sequence (DNA): TGTGCCAGTAGTATAGATCAGGGTTGGAACACTGAAGCTTTCTTT.